The 14 T cell receptor beta chains below come from one sample, sequenced in a study of Ad26.COV2.S vaccination and SARS-CoV-2 variants. Measured with immunoSEQ multiplex PCR; TCRdb has only the in-frame clones, and not every one. The table shows nearly 400,000 clones, with 70% to 90% occurring only once. Regarding treatment: roughly 18 received Ad26.COV2.S at low or high dose, single or two shots; a few received placebo; per-sample allocation not given. The investigators took samples on day 63 after the first vaccine or placebo injection. The source was peripheral blood, collected in a trial of Ad26.COV2.S vaccine versus placebo. Source of these receptors: a person between 18 and 65 years old who received the Ad26.COV2.S COVID-19 vaccine or a placebo.

The J gene is TRBJ2-4, the V gene TRBV12-3 or TRBV12-4, with D uncertain. The V end was cut by 6 bases, the J end by 0 bases, with 6 bases between. CDR3 length: 13 amino acids. The CDR3 is CASRILAKNIQYF. The CDR3 nucleotides are TGTGCCAGCAGAATACTAGCCAAAAACATTCAGTACTTC.

The V call is TRBV19, the J call TRBJ2-7; TRBD1 matches at 8 bases. The CDR3 has 16 amino acids. The ends lost 3 bases at V and 0 bases at J; junction bases unmatched: 7. Germline CDR1 is LNHDA and CDR2 is SQIVND (reference sequence). The CDR3 bases are TGTGCCAGTAGTATGCGATCGGACAGGGTCTCCTACGAGCAGTACTTC. Translated, it gives CASSMRSDRVSYEQYF.

The chain has TRBV19 and TRBJ1-1; D is undetermined. CDR1 is LNHDA and CDR2 is SQIVND in the germline V gene (reference sequence). The ends were cut back, 4 bases at V and 1 base at J, with 7 bases in the middle. The CDR3 runs 13 residues. Written as DNA, the CDR3 is TGTGCCAGTAGTAGTACATGGAACACTGAAGCTTTCTTT. Amino acids: CASSSTWNTEAFF.

The genes are TRBV2 and TRBJ2-7; either TRBD1 or TRBD2 may fit D (6 bases each). The ends were cut back, 2 bases at V and 3 bases at J, with 14 bases in the middle. Germline lookup yields CDR1 SNHLY and CDR2 FYNNEI. The CDR3 extends over 15 amino acids. The CDR3 DNA reads as TGTGCCAGCAGTGAACAAGGGGGGTTGCACTACGAGCAGTACTTC. Its protein is CASSEQGGLHYEQYF.

The chain uses TRBV9 and TRBJ2-1, with D possibly matching TRBD2 (6 bases). From germline, CDR1 is SGDLS and CDR2 YYNGEE. Trimming cost V 1 base and J 7 bases, with 15 bases left between them. This CDR3 has 15 residues. In nucleotides, the CDR3 is TGTGCCAGCAGCGTAACTAGCAGGTCGGGGAATGAGCAGTTCTTC. It codes for CASSVTSRSGNEQFF.

The genes are TRBV20-1 and TRBJ1-1; D is ambiguous. Germline V CDR1 and CDR2: DFQATT, SNEGSKA (reference sequence). The CDR3 has 11 residues. Trimming took off 0 bases at V and 6 bases at J, with 5 bases between the two ends. The CDR3 sequence is CSARDPPEAFF. CDR3 nucleotide sequence: TGCAGTGCTAGAGATCCTCCTGAAGCTTTCTTT.

The J gene is TRBJ1-5, the V gene TRBV19, with 8 bases matching TRBD1. Unmatched junction bases numbered 9, after V lost 5 bases and J lost 0 bases. The CDR3 sequence is 17 residues long. Looked up from germline, CDR1 is LNHDA and CDR2 is SQIVND (reference sequence). The CDR3 DNA reads as TGTGCCAGTAGTTGGACAGGGCTAGCTTATAGCAATCAGCCCCAGCATTTT. It codes for CASSWTGLAYSNQPQHF.

The chain employs TRBV9 and TRBJ2-1, with 10 bases that match TRBD2. Germline values: CDR1 SGDLS, CDR2 YYNGEE. The CDR3 extends over 15 amino acids. The junction had 6 bases not matched to a gene; V was cut back by 3 bases and J by 6 bases. The CDR3: CASSAAGTSVNEQFF. CDR3 nucleotides: TGTGCCAGCAGCGCCGCCGGGACTAGCGTCAATGAGCAGTTCTTC.

The genes are TRBV6-2 or TRBV6-3 and TRBJ1-2, with D possibly being TRBD1 (5 bases). The germline V gene has CDR1 MNHEY and CDR2 SVGEGT. This CDR3 region has 12 residues. V was shortened by 2 bases and J by 8 bases, with 9 bases between the two germline ends. The chain's CDR3 is CASSYLQGGYTF. The CDR3 nucleotides read TGTGCCAGCAGTTACCTGCAGGGAGGCTACACCTTC.

The chain employs TRBV6-5 and TRBJ2-5; 7 bases are a match to TRBD2. This CDR3 region has 14 residues. Trimming took 6 bases from V and 3 from J; bases not matched to a gene: 7. The germline V gene encodes CDR1 MNHEY and CDR2 SVGAGI. Written as DNA, the CDR3 is TGTGCCAGCAGGCCGGGACTATTCGAAGAGACCCAGTACTTC. Translated: CASRPGLFEETQYF.

This chain connects TRBV3-1 (or the pseudogene TRBV3-2) to TRBJ1-1; 8 nucleotides align to TRBD1. V gave up 4 bases and J gave up 10 bases; unmatched junction bases: 11. This CDR3 is built from 14 residues. Germline loops: CDR1 LGHDT, CDR2 YNNKEL (reference sequence). The CDR3 here is CASSPRGEGQGAFF. In DNA, the CDR3 is TGTGCCAGCAGCCCCAGAGGGGAAGGACAGGGAGCTTTCTTT.

The chain recombines TRBV10-3 with TRBJ2-5; D call uncertain. In germline, CDR1 is ENHRY, CDR2 SYGVKD. V lost 3 bases and J lost 0, with 2 bases in between. This CDR3 is built from 12 residues. The CDR3 nucleotides read TGTGCCATCAGTGACTACCAAGAGACCCAGTACTTC. This gives the protein CAISDYQETQYF.

The genes are TRBV6-6 and TRBJ2-1, with 10 bases fitting TRBD2. In germline, CDR1 is MNHNY, CDR2 SVGAGI (reference sequence). The trim removed 6 bases at V and 7 bases at J, leaving 3 bases unmatched. The CDR3 is 13 amino acids. DNA of the CDR3: TGTGCCAGCAGCGCTAGCGGGAGAAATGAGCAGTTCTTC. This sequence encodes CASSASGRNEQFF.

CDR3 sequence (DNA): TGTGCCACCGGGTCGACAGGGAGCCATAATGAAAAACTGTTTTTT. It translates to CATGSTGSHNEKLFF. The rearrangement uses TRBV15 and TRBJ1-4; 7 bases are a match to TRBD1. The V gene end was trimmed by 8 bases and the J gene end by 4 bases; junction bases not matched to a gene: 10. CDR3 length: 15 amino acids. Germline V gene data show CDR1 as LNHNV and CDR2 as YYDKDF (reference sequence). Full variable domain (rest looked up from reference TRBV15 and TRBJ1-4): DAMVIQNPRYQVTQFGKPVTLSCSQTLNHNVMYWYQQKSSQAPKLLFHYYDKDFNNEADTPDNFQSRRPNTSFCFLDIRSPGLGDTAMYLCATGSTGSHNEKLFFGSGTQLSVL.